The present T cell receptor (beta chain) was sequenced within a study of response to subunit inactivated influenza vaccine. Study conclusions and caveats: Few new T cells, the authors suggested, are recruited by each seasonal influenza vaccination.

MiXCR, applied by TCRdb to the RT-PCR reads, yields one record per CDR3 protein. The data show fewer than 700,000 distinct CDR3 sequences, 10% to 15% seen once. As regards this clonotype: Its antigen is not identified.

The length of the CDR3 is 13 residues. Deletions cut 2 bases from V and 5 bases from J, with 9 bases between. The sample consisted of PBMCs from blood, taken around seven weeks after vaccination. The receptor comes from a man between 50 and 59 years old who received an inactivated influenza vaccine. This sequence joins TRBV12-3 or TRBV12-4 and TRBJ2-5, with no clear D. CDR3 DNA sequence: TGTGCCAGCAGTTTACGAATATCGGAGACCCAGTACTTC. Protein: CASSLRISETQYF.